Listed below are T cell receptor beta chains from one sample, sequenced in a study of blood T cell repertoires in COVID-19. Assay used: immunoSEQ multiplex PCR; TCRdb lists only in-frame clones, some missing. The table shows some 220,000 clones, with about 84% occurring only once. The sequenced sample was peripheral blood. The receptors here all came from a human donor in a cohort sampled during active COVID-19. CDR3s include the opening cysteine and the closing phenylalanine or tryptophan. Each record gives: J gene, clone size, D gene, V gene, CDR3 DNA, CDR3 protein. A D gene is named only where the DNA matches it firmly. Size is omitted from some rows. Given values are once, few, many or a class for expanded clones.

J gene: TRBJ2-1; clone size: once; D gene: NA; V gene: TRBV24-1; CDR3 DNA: TGTGCCACCAGTGCCCGAAACACCTACAATGAGCAGTTCTTC; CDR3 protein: CATSARNTYNEQFF
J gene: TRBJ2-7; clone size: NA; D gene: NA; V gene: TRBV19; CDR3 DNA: TGTGCCAGTAGTATAGGCAGGGAAGACGAGCAGTACTTC; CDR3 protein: CASSIGREDEQYF
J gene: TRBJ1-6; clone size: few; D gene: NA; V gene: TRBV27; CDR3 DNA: TGTGCCAGCAGTTTCCAGGGGTTCATTAATTCACCCCTCCACTTT; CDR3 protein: CASSFQGFINSPLHF
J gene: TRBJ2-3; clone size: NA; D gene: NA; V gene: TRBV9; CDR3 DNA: TGTGCCAGCAGCCGGGCGGGCCCCGGGGTGGATACGCAGTATTTT; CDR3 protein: CASSRAGPGVDTQYF
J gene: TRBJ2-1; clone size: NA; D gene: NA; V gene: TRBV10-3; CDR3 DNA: TGTGCCATCAGTGGGGGAGCGGGCCGTCCTCAGTTCTTC; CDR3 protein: CAISGGAGRPQFF
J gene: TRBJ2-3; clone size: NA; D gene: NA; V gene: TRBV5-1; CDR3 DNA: TGCGCCAGCAGACCGACGGTGGAGGGCGATACGCAGTATTTT; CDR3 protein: CASRPTVEGDTQYF
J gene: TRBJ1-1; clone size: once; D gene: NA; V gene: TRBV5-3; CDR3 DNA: TGTGCCAGAAGCAGGGAACAGGGGAACACTGAAGCTTTCTTT; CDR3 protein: CARSREQGNTEAFF
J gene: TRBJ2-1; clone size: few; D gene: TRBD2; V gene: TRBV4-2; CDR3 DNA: TGTGCCAGCAGCCAGGACACTAGCGGGGGGGCCAATGAGCAGTTCTTC; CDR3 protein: CASSQDTSGGANEQFF
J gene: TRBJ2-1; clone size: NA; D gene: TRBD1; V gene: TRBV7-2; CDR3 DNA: TGTGCCAGCAGCCTCCTCAAAGTAAACTGGGACAGGAGTAACAATGAGCAGTTCTTC; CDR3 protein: CASSLLKVNWDRSNNEQFF
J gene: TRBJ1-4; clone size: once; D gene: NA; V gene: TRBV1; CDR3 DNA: TGCACCAGCAGCCAAGGGGACAACCATGAAAAACTGTTTTTT; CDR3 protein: CTSSQGDNHEKLFF
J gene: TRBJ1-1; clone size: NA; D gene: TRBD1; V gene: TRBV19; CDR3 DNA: TGTGCCAGTAGTATAACAGGGGGTCAGGGTAGTGAAGCTTTCTTT; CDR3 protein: CASSITGGQGSEAFF
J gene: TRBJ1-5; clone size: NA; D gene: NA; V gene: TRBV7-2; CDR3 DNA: TGTGCCAGCAGCTCCGGGACATTTGGGGGTCAGCCCCAGCATTTT; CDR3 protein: CASSSGTFGGQPQHF
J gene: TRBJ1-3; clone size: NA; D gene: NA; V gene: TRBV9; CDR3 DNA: TGTGCCAGCAGCGACGGTACGGACACCATATATTTT; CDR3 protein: CASSDGTDTIYF
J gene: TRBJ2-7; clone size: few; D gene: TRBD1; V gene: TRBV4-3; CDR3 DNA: TGCGCCAGCAGCCAAGATTCAAGGACAGGTACCTACGAGCAGTACTTC; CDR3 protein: CASSQDSRTGTYEQYF
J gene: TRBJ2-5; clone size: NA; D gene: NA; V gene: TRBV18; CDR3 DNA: TGTGCCAGCTCACCACCGAAGGGGACTGCCCAGGGAGAGACCCAGTACTTC; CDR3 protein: CASSPPKGTAQGETQYF
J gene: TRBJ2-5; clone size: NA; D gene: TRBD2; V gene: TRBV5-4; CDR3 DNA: TGTGCCAGCAGCTTCTCGGGAGGGAAATTCATCACCCAGTACTTC; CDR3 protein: CASSFSGGKFITQYF
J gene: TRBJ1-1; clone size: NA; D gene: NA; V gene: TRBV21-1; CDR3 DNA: NA; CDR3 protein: CASSTRGWGGGTEAFF
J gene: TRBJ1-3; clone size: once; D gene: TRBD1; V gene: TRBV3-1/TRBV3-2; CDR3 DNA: TGTGCCAGCAGCCAACCTTTGACAGGGCCTGGAAACACCATATATTTT; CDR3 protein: CASSQPLTGPGNTIYF
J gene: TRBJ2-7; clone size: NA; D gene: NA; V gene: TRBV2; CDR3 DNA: TGTGCCAGCAGTGAGAGGCACCTCTCCTACGAGCAGTACTTC; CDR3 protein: CASSERHLSYEQYF
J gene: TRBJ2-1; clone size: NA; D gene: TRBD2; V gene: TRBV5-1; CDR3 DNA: TGCGCCAGCAGCTTGGTGGTCGGGAGGAGCAATGAGCAGTTCTTC; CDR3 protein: CASSLVVGRSNEQFF
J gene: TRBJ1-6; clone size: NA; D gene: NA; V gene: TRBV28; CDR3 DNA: TGTGCCAGCAGTTCTCACTACAGGGATTCACCCCTCCACTTT; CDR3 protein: CASSSHYRDSPLHF
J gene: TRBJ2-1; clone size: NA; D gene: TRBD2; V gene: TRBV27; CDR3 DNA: TGTGCCAGCAGTCCAAGACTAGCTGCATACAATGAGCAGTTCTTC; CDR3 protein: CASSPRLAAYNEQFF
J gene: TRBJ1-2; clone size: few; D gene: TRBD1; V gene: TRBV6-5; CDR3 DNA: TGTGCCAGCAGCCCGGACAGGAGTTATGGCTACACCTTC; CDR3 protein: CASSPDRSYGYTF
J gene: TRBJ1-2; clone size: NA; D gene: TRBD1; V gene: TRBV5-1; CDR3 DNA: TGCGCCAGCAGCCCCCAGACAGGGGACTATGGCTACACCTTC; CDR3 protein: CASSPQTGDYGYTF
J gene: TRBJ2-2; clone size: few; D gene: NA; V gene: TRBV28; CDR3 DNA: TGTGCCAGCAGTTTCAACAGGAACACCGGGGAGCTGTTTTTT; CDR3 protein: CASSFNRNTGELFF
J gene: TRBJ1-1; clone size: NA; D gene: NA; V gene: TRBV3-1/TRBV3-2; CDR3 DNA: TGTGCCAGCAGCCAAGAGGGGAGCCCGGGAACTGAAGCTTTCTTT; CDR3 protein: CASSQEGSPGTEAFF
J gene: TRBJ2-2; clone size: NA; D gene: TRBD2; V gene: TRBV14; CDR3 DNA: TGTGCCAGCAGCCCCCGGTTCGGGGGGGCCGGGGAGCTGTTTTTT; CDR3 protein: CASSPRFGGAGELFF
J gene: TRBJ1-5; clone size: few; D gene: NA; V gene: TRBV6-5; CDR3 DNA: TGTGCCAGCAGTTACAGGGAGGGCAATCAGCCCCAGCATTTT; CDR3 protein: CASSYREGNQPQHF
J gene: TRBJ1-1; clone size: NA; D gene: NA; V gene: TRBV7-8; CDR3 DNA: TGTGCCAGCAGCCTATACACTGAAGCTTTCTTT; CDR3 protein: CASSLYTEAFF
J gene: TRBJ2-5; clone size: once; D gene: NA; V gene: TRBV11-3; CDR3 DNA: TGTGCCAGCAGTGGCAGCCAAGAGACCCAGTACTTC; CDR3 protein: CASSGSQETQYF
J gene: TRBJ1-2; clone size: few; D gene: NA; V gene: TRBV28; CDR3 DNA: TGTGCCAGCAGTTTAGGTCAGGGGATTAAGGGCTACACCTTC; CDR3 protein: CASSLGQGIKGYTF
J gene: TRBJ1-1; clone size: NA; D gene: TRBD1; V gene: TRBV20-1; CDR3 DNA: TGCAGTGCTAGTCTCTGGGGGGGACAGGGGAGCACTGAAGCTTTCTTT; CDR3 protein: CSASLWGGQGSTEAFF
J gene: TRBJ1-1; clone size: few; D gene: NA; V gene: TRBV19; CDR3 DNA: TGTGCCAGTAGCCCCGACCGGGCTGAAGCTTTCTTT; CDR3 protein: CASSPDRAEAFF
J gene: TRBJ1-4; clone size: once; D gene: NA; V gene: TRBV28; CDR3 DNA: TGTGCCAGCAGACCGACGGTGCTTAACTCTGGAGGGGAAAAACTGTTTTTT; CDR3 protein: CASRPTVLNSGGEKLFF
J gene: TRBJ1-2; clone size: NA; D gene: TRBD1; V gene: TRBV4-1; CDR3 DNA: TGCGCCAGCAGCCAACCAGGGACAGGGGGAGGCTACACCTTC; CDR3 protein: CASSQPGTGGGYTF
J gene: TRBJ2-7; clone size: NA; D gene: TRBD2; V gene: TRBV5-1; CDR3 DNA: TGCGCCAGCAGCTTGTCACCTAGCGGCTACGAGCAGTACTTC; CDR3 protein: CASSLSPSGYEQYF
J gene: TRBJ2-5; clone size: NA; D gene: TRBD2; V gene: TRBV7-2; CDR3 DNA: TGTGCCAGCAGCCCTAGCGGGGGGGCAGCAGAGACCCAGTACTTC; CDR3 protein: CASSPSGGAAETQYF
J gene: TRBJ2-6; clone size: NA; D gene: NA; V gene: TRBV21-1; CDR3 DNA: TGTGCCAGCAGCAAAGGGGCGCAATGGGGGCCAAGTGGGGCCAACGTCCTGACTTTC; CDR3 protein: CASSKGAQWGPSGANVLTF
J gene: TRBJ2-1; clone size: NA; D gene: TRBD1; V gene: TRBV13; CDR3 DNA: TGTGCCAGCAGCAGTCAGGGGGTTGGTAACAATGAGCAGTTCTTC; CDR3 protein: CASSSQGVGNNEQFF
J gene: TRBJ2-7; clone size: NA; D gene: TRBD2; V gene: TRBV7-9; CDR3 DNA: TGTGCCAGCAGCTCCTCCGGGGGGCTAGCGGGGATCACACCCTACGAGCAGTACTTC; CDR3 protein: CASSSSGGLAGITPYEQYF
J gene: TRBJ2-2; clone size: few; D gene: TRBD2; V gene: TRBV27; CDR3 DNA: TGTGCCAGCAAGCGCCTGTCCGGGACTAGCGGAATTAACACCGGGGAGCTGTTTTTT; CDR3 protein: CASKRLSGTSGINTGELFF
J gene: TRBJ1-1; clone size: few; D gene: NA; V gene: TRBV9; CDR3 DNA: TGTGCCAGCAGCGTAGATCTGAGGAAGCTGAACACTGAAGCTTTCTTT; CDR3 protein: CASSVDLRKLNTEAFF
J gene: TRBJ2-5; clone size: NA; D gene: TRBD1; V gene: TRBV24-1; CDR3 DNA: TGTGCCACAGCTAAGACAGGGATCGAAGAGACCCAGTACTTC; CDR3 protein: CATAKTGIEETQYF
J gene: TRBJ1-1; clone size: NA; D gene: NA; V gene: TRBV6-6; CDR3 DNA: TGTGCCAGCAGTTACGTAAGCCCAGGGGTGAACACTGAAGCTTTCTTT; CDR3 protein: CASSYVSPGVNTEAFF
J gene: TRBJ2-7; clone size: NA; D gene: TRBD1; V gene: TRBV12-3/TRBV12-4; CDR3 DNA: TGTGCCAGCAGCGACAGGGGCGAGCAGTACTTC; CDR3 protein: CASSDRGEQYF